These T cell receptor beta chains were read from a single sample in a study of blood T cell repertoires in COVID-19. TCRdb's table, derived via immunoSEQ multiplex PCR, lists solely in-frame clones and lacks some. The table has around 310,000 clones, approximately 88% seen once. The specimen sequenced was peripheral blood. These receptors were taken from a woman aged 50 to 60 with active or convalescent COVID-19. Both conserved end residues are part of each CDR3. The D gene is left open where the match is weak. Clone size, where shown, is once, few, many, or a class for clones that have expanded.

size: .; J: TRBJ1-2; V: TRBV27; D: TRBD1; CDR3: CASSLSGQGWGGYTF; DNA: TGTGCCAGCAGTTTATCAGGACAGGGATGGGGTGGCTACACCTTC
size: .; J: TRBJ2-7; V: TRBV7-3; D: TRBD1; CDR3: CASSPTGGEQYF; DNA: TGTGCCAGCAGCCCCACAGGGGGCGAGCAGTACTTC
size: .; J: TRBJ1-1; V: TRBV5-1; D: .; CDR3: CASSLAQGWNTEAFF; DNA: TGCGCCAGCAGCTTGGCCCAGGGTTGGAACACTGAAGCTTTCTTT
size: .; J: TRBJ2-3; V: TRBV7-8; D: TRBD2; CDR3: CASSARTSGSQDTQYF; DNA: TGTGCCAGCAGCGCCCGGACTAGCGGGAGTCAAGATACGCAGTATTTT
size: .; J: TRBJ2-5; V: TRBV28; D: .; CDR3: CASSPNRVMQYF; DNA: TGTGCCAGCAGTCCCAACAGGGTCATGCAGTACTTC
size: .; J: TRBJ2-1; V: TRBV5-4; D: TRBD2; CDR3: CASSLELAESEQFF; DNA: TGTGCCAGCAGCTTGGAACTAGCGGAGAGTGAGCAGTTCTTC
size: .; J: TRBJ2-3; V: TRBV2; D: TRBD2; CDR3: CASSGRGGADTQYF; DNA: TGTGCCAGCAGTGGTCGGGGGGGAGCAGATACGCAGTATTTT
size: .; J: TRBJ2-1; V: TRBV30; D: .; CDR3: CAWSVGQRNNEQFF; DNA: TGTGCCTGGAGTGTCGGTCAGCGAAACAATGAGCAGTTCTTC
size: .; J: TRBJ2-7; V: TRBV20-1; D: .; CDR3: CSASYGRGYEQYF; DNA: TGCAGTGCTAGTTACGGCAGGGGCTACGAGCAGTACTTC
size: .; J: TRBJ1-2; V: TRBV7-9; D: TRBD1; CDR3: CASSQDRGPLYGYTF; DNA: TGTGCCAGCAGCCAAGACAGGGGGCCGCTCTATGGCTACACCTTC
size: .; J: TRBJ2-3; V: TRBV30; D: TRBD2; CDR3: CAWNIVSGTDTQYF; DNA: TGTGCCTGGAATATAGTTAGCGGGACAGATACGCAGTATTTT
size: once; J: TRBJ1-2; V: TRBV28; D: TRBD1; CDR3: CASSLRGQLNYGYTF; DNA: TGTGCCAGCAGTTTACGGGGACAGCTTAACTATGGCTACACCTTC
size: .; J: TRBJ2-2; V: TRBV5-1; D: .; CDR3: CASSLAEGGRTGELFF; DNA: TGCGCCAGCAGCTTGGCCGAGGGAGGAAGGACCGGGGAGCTGTTTTTT
size: .; J: TRBJ1-1; V: TRBV30; D: .; CDR3: CAWRRGGGSRGGTEAFF; DNA: TGTGCCTGGAGGCGCGGGGGGGGCTCCCGGGGTGGCACTGAAGCTTTCTTT
size: few; J: TRBJ1-6; V: TRBV5-4; D: TRBD1; CDR3: CASSLDWDRGYSPLHF; DNA: TGTGCCAGCAGCTTGGACTGGGACAGGGGTTATTCACCCCTCCACTTT
size: .; J: TRBJ1-2; V: TRBV4-3; D: TRBD1; CDR3: CASSRMQGVGYGYTF; DNA: TGCGCCAGCAGCCGGATGCAGGGGGTGGGCTATGGCTACACCTTC
size: .; J: TRBJ2-5; V: TRBV27; D: .; CDR3: CASSFGPGGEETQYF; DNA: .
size: .; J: TRBJ2-3; V: TRBV28; D: .; CDR3: CASSLPATADTQYF; DNA: TGTGCCAGCAGTTTACCCGCCACGGCAGATACGCAGTATTTT
size: .; J: TRBJ1-5; V: TRBV18; D: .; CDR3: CASSPGASGNQPQHF; DNA: TGTGCCAGCTCACCAGGGGCAAGTGGCAATCAGCCCCAGCATTTT
size: .; J: TRBJ1-4; V: TRBV18; D: .; CDR3: CASSPGRTVNEKLFF; DNA: TGTGCCAGCTCACCGGGTCGGACAGTGAATGAAAAACTGTTTTTT
size: .; J: TRBJ2-1; V: TRBV11-3; D: .; CDR3: CASSLYGRSHEQFF; DNA: TGTGCCAGCAGCTTATACGGGAGAAGTCATGAGCAGTTCTTC
size: .; J: TRBJ2-2; V: TRBV11-3; D: .; CDR3: CASSLDGRATGELFF; DNA: TGTGCCAGCAGCTTAGATGGCAGGGCCACCGGGGAGCTGTTTTTT
size: .; J: TRBJ2-1; V: TRBV7-3; D: TRBD2; CDR3: CASSSTSGKRNEQFF; DNA: TGTGCCAGCAGCTCAACTAGCGGGAAAAGAAATGAGCAGTTCTTC
size: .; J: TRBJ2-3; V: TRBV9; D: .; CDR3: CASSVGYREFEGVDTQYF; DNA: TGTGCCAGCAGCGTAGGTTACAGGGAGTTTGAGGGGGTAGATACGCAGTATTTT
size: few; J: TRBJ2-1; V: TRBV9; D: .; CDR3: CASSVEGGTYNEQFF; DNA: TGTGCCAGCAGCGTTGAGGGGGGGACCTACAATGAGCAGTTCTTC
size: .; J: TRBJ2-7; V: TRBV7-2; D: .; CDR3: CASSPTASGYEQYF; DNA: TGTGCCAGCAGCCCCACAGCCAGTGGCTACGAGCAGTACTTC
size: .; J: TRBJ2-7; V: TRBV7-9; D: .; CDR3: CASSNRGTYEQYF; DNA: TGTGCCAGCAGCAACCGGGGTACCTACGAGCAGTACTTC
size: .; J: TRBJ1-2; V: TRBV7-2; D: TRBD1; CDR3: CASSLDRGYRYGYTF; DNA: TGTGCCAGCAGCTTAGACAGGGGATACCGATATGGCTACACCTTC
size: .; J: TRBJ1-4; V: TRBV7-2; D: TRBD1; CDR3: CASSPGQGLTNEKLFF; DNA: TGTGCCAGCAGCCCGGGACAGGGGTTAACTAATGAAAAACTGTTTTTT
size: .; J: TRBJ1-5; V: TRBV7-2; D: TRBD1; CDR3: CASSQRGTVYNQPQHF; DNA: TGTGCCAGCAGCCAGAGAGGGACAGTCTATAATCAGCCCCAGCATTTT
size: .; J: TRBJ1-1; V: TRBV30; D: .; CDR3: CAWSDGGKAFF; DNA: TGTGCCTGGAGTGACGGGGGGAAAGCTTTCTTT
size: .; J: TRBJ1-1; V: TRBV7-2; D: .; CDR3: CASSFSTVNTEAFF; DNA: TGTGCCAGCAGCTTTTCGACAGTGAACACTGAAGCTTTCTTT
size: .; J: TRBJ2-7; V: TRBV5-4; D: TRBD2; CDR3: CASSLGTSRNYEQYF; DNA: TGTGCCAGCAGCTTGGGGACTAGCAGAAACTACGAGCAGTACTTC
size: .; J: TRBJ1-1; V: TRBV6-1; D: .; CDR3: CASSEGVAGYTEAFF; DNA: TGTGCCAGCAGTGAAGGGGTAGCCGGCTACACTGAAGCTTTCTTT
size: few; J: TRBJ2-7; V: TRBV4-3; D: .; CDR3: CASSQDSGPRSSYEQYF; DNA: TGCGCCAGCAGCCAAGATTCGGGTCCGAGGAGCTCCTACGAGCAGTACTTC
size: .; J: TRBJ1-2; V: TRBV24-1; D: .; CDR3: CATFGIPYGYTF; DNA: TGTGCCACCTTCGGGATCCCTTATGGCTACACCTTC
size: .; J: TRBJ2-1; V: TRBV7-2; D: .; CDR3: CASSLGRASYNEQFF; DNA: TGTGCCAGCAGCTTAGGGAGGGCCTCCTACAATGAGCAGTTCTTC
size: .; J: TRBJ2-1; V: TRBV7-3; D: .; CDR3: CASSLEAGWSSYNEQFF; DNA: TGTGCCAGCAGCTTAGAGGCGGGTTGGAGCTCCTACAATGAGCAGTTCTTC
size: .; J: TRBJ1-6; V: TRBV2; D: .; CDR3: CASSTIQRGRGMNSPLHF; DNA: TGTGCCAGCAGCACGATCCAAAGGGGAAGGGGCATGAATTCACCCCTCCACTTT
size: .; J: TRBJ1-4; V: TRBV5-5; D: TRBD1; CDR3: CASSLAGQGKNEKLFF; DNA: TGTGCCAGCAGCTTGGCGGGACAGGGGAAAAATGAAAAACTGTTTTTT
size: .; J: TRBJ2-1; V: TRBV7-3; D: .; CDR3: CASSRLGQTNREQFF; DNA: TGTGCCAGCAGCCGCCTTGGGCAGACCAACCGTGAGCAGTTCTTC
size: .; J: TRBJ2-7; V: TRBV4-1; D: TRBD2; CDR3: CASSYSSRTSGNPSSYEQYF; DNA: TGCGCCAGCAGTTACTCTTCCCGGACTAGCGGGAATCCCAGCTCCTACGAGCAGTACTTC
size: .; J: TRBJ2-5; V: TRBV3-1/TRBV3-2; D: .; CDR3: CASSQDRGASATRGETQYF; DNA: TGTGCCAGCAGCCAAGATCGTGGGGCTAGCGCTACAAGAGGGGAGACCCAGTACTTC
size: .; J: TRBJ2-7; V: TRBV7-2; D: TRBD2; CDR3: CASSITSGGAYEQYF; DNA: TGTGCCAGCAGCATTACTAGCGGGGGGGCCTACGAGCAGTACTTC
size: .; J: TRBJ2-7; V: TRBV28; D: .; CDR3: CASRDSGRFYEQYF; DNA: TGTGCCAGCAGGGACAGCGGACGATTCTACGAGCAGTACTTC
size: .; J: TRBJ1-2; V: TRBV7-2; D: .; CDR3: CASSYSVIYGYTF; DNA: TGTGCCAGCAGCTATAGCGTTATCTATGGCTACACCTTC
size: .; J: TRBJ1-5; V: TRBV28; D: TRBD1; CDR3: CASITYRGLRQPQHF; DNA: TGTGCCAGCATCACTTACAGGGGGCTAAGGCAGCCCCAGCATTTT
size: .; J: TRBJ1-4; V: TRBV9; D: .; CDR3: CASSVGRGHEKLFF; DNA: TGTGCCAGCAGCGTAGGCCGGGGTCATGAAAAACTGTTTTTT